This T cell receptor beta chain was sequenced in a study of response to subunit inactivated influenza vaccine. Overall study findings and caveats: The authors proposed limited new T cell recruitment per seasonal influenza vaccination.

Germline assignment: CDR1 SGHNT and CDR2 YENEEA. V shed 0 bases and J shed 2 bases, with 7 bases lying between them. The CDR3 covers 15 residues. One entry per CDR3 protein, called by TCRdb with MiXCR from the RT-PCR reads. The sample has 400,000 to 650,000 distinct CDR3 sequences; under 8.5% are singletons. This clonotype has only a few counts. Its antigen is as yet unknown. The chain has TRBV11-3 and TRBJ2-2; D gene unclear. This receptor was taken from a man between 50 and 69 years old who received an inactivated influenza vaccine. The material was PBMCs from blood, obtained about 23 months after vaccination. In nucleotides, the CDR3 is TGTGCCAGCAGCTTAGATGGCGGAAACACCGGGGAGCTGTTTTTT. Its protein is CASSLDGGNTGELFF.